One T cell receptor (beta chain) is described in this entry. The data were taken from a study of control samples from healthy donors and cancer patients. V lost 1 base to trimming and J lost 6 bases; unmatched junction nucleotides: 8. Germline CDR1 SEHNR, CDR2 FQNEAQ (reference sequence). This CDR3 is 16 amino acids long. Profiling relied on immunoSEQ multiplex PCR, and the TCRdb table lists in-frame clones only, not all of them. The sample consists of 75,000 to 100,000 clones, almost 90% of them appearing once. The chain is built from TRBV7-9 and TRBJ2-1, with TRBD2 matching 8 bases. The clonotype originates from a man younger than 45 in good health. The material sequenced was blood. The DNA for the CDR3 is TGTGCCAGCAGCTTAGATCCAGCGGGAGTTGCCAATGAGCAGTTCTTC. Encoded protein: CASSLDPAGVANEQFF.